The rows below give T cell receptor beta chains drawn from one sample of a study of blood T cell repertoires in COVID-19. Produced via immunoSEQ multiplex PCR; TCRdb's table is partial and in-frame only. The repertoire consists of approximately 250,000 clones, with around 87% occurring once and the leading ten covering around 5.1%. Sample: peripheral blood. The receptors were gathered from a woman aged 55-69 years with COVID-19, enrolled during active disease. The CDR3 runs from the conserved cysteine through the conserved F or W. D genes are given only for firm matches. Clone size is given for some rows only: seen once, a few or many times, or a class if the clone is expanded.

size: -; D: -; J: TRBJ1-5; V: TRBV19; DNA: TGTGCCAGTCGTACGGGTGACAGGCAGCCCCAGCATTTT; CDR3: CASRTGDRQPQHF
size: -; D: -; J: TRBJ1-1; V: TRBV3-1/TRBV3-2; DNA: TGTGCCAGCAGCCTTCGACACAGGAACACTGAAGCTTTCTTT; CDR3: CASSLRHRNTEAFF
size: -; D: -; J: TRBJ2-2; V: TRBV5-1; DNA: TGCGCCAGCAGCCCCAAGCCCGGGACTGGGAACACCGGGGAGCTGTTTTTT; CDR3: CASSPKPGTGNTGELFF
size: -; D: TRBD1; J: TRBJ1-5; V: TRBV18; DNA: TGTGCCAGCTCACCTGGACAGGGGGCTGCTCAGCCCCAGCATTTT; CDR3: CASSPGQGAAQPQHF
size: few; D: TRBD1; J: TRBJ1-5; V: TRBV11-2; DNA: TGTGCCAGCAGCTGGGGACAGGGAAATCAGCCCCAGCATTTT; CDR3: CASSWGQGNQPQHF
size: few; D: TRBD2; J: TRBJ2-1; V: TRBV24-1; DNA: TGTGCCACCAGTGATTCCCACTTCAGGTGGGTAGCGGGAGTAAGGTACAATGAGCAGTTCTTC; CDR3: CATSDSHFRWVAGVRYNEQFF
size: -; D: -; J: TRBJ1-1; V: TRBV19; DNA: TGTGCCAGTAGTAGGAGGGATCGGGTCTTT; CDR3: CASSRRDRVF
size: -; D: TRBD1; J: TRBJ1-2; V: TRBV25-1; DNA: TGTGCCAGCAGTGAACAGGGGGCAAGCTATGGCTACACCTTC; CDR3: CASSEQGASYGYTF
size: once; D: TRBD1; J: TRBJ2-7; V: TRBV3-1/TRBV3-2; DNA: TGTGCCAGCAGCCAACCGACAGGGAGAGGGTACGAGCAGTACTTC; CDR3: CASSQPTGRGYEQYF
size: -; D: TRBD1; J: TRBJ1-2; V: TRBV2; DNA: TGTGCCAGCGTTGCTGGACAGGCCCTCTATGGCTACACCTTC; CDR3: CASVAGQALYGYTF
size: -; D: -; J: TRBJ1-2; V: TRBV7-2; DNA: TGTGCCAGCAGCTCTCCCCTAAGATATGGCTACACCTTC; CDR3: CASSSPLRYGYTF
size: -; D: -; J: TRBJ2-1; V: TRBV20-1; DNA: TGCAGTGCTAGAGATGAGGGAGAGCAGTTCTTC; CDR3: CSARDEGEQFF
size: -; D: TRBD1; J: TRBJ1-5; V: TRBV23-1; DNA: TGCGCCAGCAGTACCCGACAGGGTCAGCCCCAGCATTTT; CDR3: CASSTRQGQPQHF
size: once; D: -; J: TRBJ1-2; V: TRBV7-8; DNA: TGTGCCAGCAGCCTTGGCCGGGGTATCTATGGCTACACCTTC; CDR3: CASSLGRGIYGYTF
size: -; D: -; J: TRBJ2-4; V: TRBV3-1/TRBV3-2; DNA: TGTGCCAGCAGCTACAGCGGATCCAAAAACATTCAGTACTTC; CDR3: CASSYSGSKNIQYF
size: -; D: -; J: TRBJ1-1; V: TRBV3-1/TRBV3-2; DNA: TGTGCCAGCAGCCCCCGCTCGGGGTGGGGAAACACTGAAGCTTTCTTT; CDR3: CASSPRSGWGNTEAFF
size: -; D: TRBD1; J: TRBJ1-4; V: TRBV6-6; DNA: TGTGCCAGCAGTAAACGGACAGGAGCAACTAATGAAAAACTGTTTTTT; CDR3: CASSKRTGATNEKLFF
size: once; D: -; J: TRBJ2-7; V: TRBV5-1; DNA: TGCGCCAGCAGCTGGGGGGTGGGAAACGAGCAGTACTTC; CDR3: CASSWGVGNEQYF
size: -; D: -; J: TRBJ2-3; V: TRBV7-9; DNA: TGTGCCAGCAGCTTAGTTTCAAGCAGCACAGATACGCAGTATTTT; CDR3: CASSLVSSSTDTQYF
size: -; D: -; J: TRBJ2-3; V: TRBV20-1; DNA: TGCAGTGCCCCGCGCGGTAATACGCAGTATTTT; CDR3: CSAPRGNTQYF
size: -; D: -; J: TRBJ1-5; V: TRBV28; DNA: TGTGCCAGCAGTTCGAGGCCAGTTAATCAGCCCCAGCATTTT; CDR3: CASSSRPVNQPQHF
size: -; D: -; J: TRBJ2-4; V: TRBV21-1; DNA: TGTGCCAGCAGCAAAATCCACCCCCAGGGGACCAAAAACATTCAGTACTTC; CDR3: CASSKIHPQGTKNIQYF
size: few; D: -; J: TRBJ2-5; V: TRBV28; DNA: TGTGCCAGCAGTTCATCACACCTCCGGGGGACCCAGTACTTC; CDR3: CASSSSHLRGTQYF
size: -; D: TRBD2; J: TRBJ2-1; V: TRBV27; DNA: TGTGCCAGCAGTTTATTTTTGGGGCGGGAGGGGGGCAATGAGCAGTTCTTC; CDR3: CASSLFLGREGGNEQFF
size: -; D: TRBD1; J: TRBJ2-7; V: TRBV28; DNA: TGTGCCAGCAGTTACCCCATCGGGACAGGGGTAAAAGAGCAGTACTTC; CDR3: CASSYPIGTGVKEQYF
size: -; D: -; J: TRBJ1-2; V: TRBV27; DNA: TGTGCCAGCAGTTTGAGCAGGGAAGGCTATGGCTACACCTTC; CDR3: CASSLSREGYGYTF
size: -; D: -; J: TRBJ2-7; V: TRBV21-1; DNA: TGTGCCGGGAGGGCGGGAGCTTACGAGCAGTACTTC; CDR3: CAGRAGAYEQYF
size: once; D: -; J: TRBJ2-2; V: TRBV7-9; DNA: TGTGCCAGCAGCCTGGACAGGAACACCGGGGAGCTGTTTTTT; CDR3: CASSLDRNTGELFF
size: -; D: -; J: TRBJ1-1; V: TRBV4-3; DNA: TGCGCCAGCAGCCGCAGGGAGAACACTGAAGCTTTCTTT; CDR3: CASSRRENTEAFF
size: -; D: -; J: TRBJ2-7; V: TRBV21-1; DNA: TGTGCCAGCAGTAGCGGGAGTGAGTACGAGCAGTACTTC; CDR3: CASSSGSEYEQYF
size: -; D: TRBD1; J: TRBJ1-6; V: TRBV18; DNA: TGTGCCAGCTCACCCTACAGGGGCAACTCACCCCTCCACTTT; CDR3: CASSPYRGNSPLHF
size: -; D: TRBD2; J: TRBJ2-7; V: TRBV5-1; DNA: TGCGCCAGCAGCCTCCTAGCGGGGAGGCGAGAGCAGTACTTC; CDR3: CASSLLAGRREQYF
size: -; D: -; J: TRBJ1-2; V: TRBV27; DNA: TGTGCCAGCAGACTTCAGGGGACTAACTATGGCTACACCTTC; CDR3: CASRLQGTNYGYTF
size: -; D: -; J: TRBJ2-7; V: TRBV4-1; DNA: TGCGCCAGCAGCCAAGATCCCGGACTGACCTACGAGCAGTACTTC; CDR3: CASSQDPGLTYEQYF
size: -; D: TRBD1; J: TRBJ2-7; V: TRBV10-3; DNA: TGTGCCATCAGTGAGGCGGACAGGGCCGGGATCGAGCAGTACTTC; CDR3: CAISEADRAGIEQYF
size: -; D: TRBD1; J: TRBJ1-1; V: TRBV5-4; DNA: TGTGCCAGCAGTTCTCAGGACAGGGGAAGGACTGAAGCTTTCTTT; CDR3: CASSSQDRGRTEAFF
size: -; D: -; J: TRBJ2-1; V: TRBV11-3; DNA: TGTGCCAGCAGCCCGGGGTTCTCCTACAATGAGCAGTTCTTC; CDR3: CASSPGFSYNEQFF
size: once; D: TRBD2; J: TRBJ2-5; V: TRBV16; DNA: TGTGCCAGCAGTCCCGGGACTAGTAGGGAGACCCAGTACTTC; CDR3: CASSPGTSRETQYF
size: -; D: -; J: TRBJ1-2; V: TRBV28; DNA: TGTGCCAGCAGGTCCGACAGGGGCTACACCTTC; CDR3: CASRSDRGYTF
size: -; D: TRBD1; J: TRBJ1-6; V: TRBV7-6; DNA: TGTGCCAGCAGCGCCCCCGGGACAGGGGCCGGTTCACCCCTCCACTTT; CDR3: CASSAPGTGAGSPLHF
size: -; D: -; J: TRBJ2-2; V: TRBV6-6; DNA: TGTGCCAGCAGTTACGGGCAGGCGAACACCGGGGAGCTGTTTTTT; CDR3: CASSYGQANTGELFF
size: -; D: -; J: TRBJ2-1; V: TRBV20-1; DNA: TGCAGCTCCGGGAAGCACAATGAGCAGTTCTTC; CDR3: CSSGKHNEQFF
size: -; D: -; J: TRBJ2-7; V: TRBV7-8; DNA: TGTGCCAGCAGCCACGGGGAGGTCTACGAGCAGTACTTC; CDR3: CASSHGEVYEQYF
size: -; D: TRBD1; J: TRBJ1-2; V: TRBV12-3/TRBV12-4; DNA: TGTGCCAGCAGTCCGACAGGGAACTATGGCTACACCTTC; CDR3: CASSPTGNYGYTF
size: -; D: -; J: TRBJ1-5; V: TRBV6-4; DNA: TGTGCCAGCAGTGACAGGAGGGAGAGTCAGCCCCAGCATTTT; CDR3: CASSDRRESQPQHF
size: few; D: TRBD2; J: TRBJ2-1; V: TRBV2; DNA: TGTGCCAGCAGTGGAACTAGCGGGGGCCAGTTCTTC; CDR3: CASSGTSGGQFF